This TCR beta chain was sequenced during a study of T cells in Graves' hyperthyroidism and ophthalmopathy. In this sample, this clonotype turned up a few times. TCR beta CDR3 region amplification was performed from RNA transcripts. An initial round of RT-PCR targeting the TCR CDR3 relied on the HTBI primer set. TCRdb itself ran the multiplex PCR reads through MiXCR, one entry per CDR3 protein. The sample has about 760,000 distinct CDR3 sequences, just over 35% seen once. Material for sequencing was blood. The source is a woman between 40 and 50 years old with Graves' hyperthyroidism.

The CDR3 nucleotides are TGTGCTAGTGGTTTGCTTAGCGGGACAGGGGGCTACGAGCAGTACTTC. Translation: CASGLLSGTGGYEQYF. The chain recombines TRBV12-5 with TRBJ2-7; the match to TRBD1 covers 11 bases. The V segment lost 2 bases and the J segment 3 bases; nucleotides outside the gene matches: 6. The CDR3 has 16 amino acids. Looked up from germline, CDR1 is LGHNT and CDR2 is FRNRAP.